The 14 T cell receptor beta chains given below trace back to one sample, sequenced in a study of control samples from healthy donors and cancer patients. Assay: immunoSEQ multiplex PCR; the TCRdb copy retains only in-frame clones and omits some. The data contain around 84,000 clones, roughly 91% of them singletons. The sequencing input was blood. These receptors originate from a man younger than 40 in good health.

This chain links TRBV28 with TRBJ2-5, with 7 bases lining up with TRBD1. The germline gives CDR1 MDHEN, CDR2 SYDVKM. V shed 6 bases, J shed 2 bases, and the junction held 9 bases outside the gene matches. The length of the CDR3 is 15 residues. CDR3 bases: TGTGCCAGCAGCGACCCTCGGGACAGACAAGAGACCCAGTACTTC. Translating it yields CASSDPRDRQETQYF.

V is TRBV25-1 and J is TRBJ1-1; 10 bases are shared with TRBD1. Germline CDR1 MGHDK, CDR2 SYGVNS. V trimming: 6 bases; J trimming: 7 bases; junction bases outside the gene matches: 8. CDR3 size: 14 residues. The CDR3 sequence: CASRSRTGGFEAFF. Here the CDR3 DNA reads TGTGCCAGCAGATCGAGGACAGGGGGTTTTGAAGCTTTCTTT.

The chain recombines TRBV19 with TRBJ1-2; no definite D call. The CDR3 consists of 14 residues. With 7 bases removed from V and 0 bases from J, the gap between germline ends came to 12 bases. CDR1 and CDR2 from the germline V gene are LNHDA and SQIVND (reference sequence). The chain's CDR3 is CASMEFKTNYGYTF. The CDR3 region has the DNA TGTGCCAGTATGGAATTTAAGACTAACTATGGCTACACCTTC.

On this clone: This sample includes further DNA sequences coding for the same CDR3. The genes are TRBV12-3 or TRBV12-4 and TRBJ2-3; D call uncertain. This CDR3 comprises 13 residues. Trimming stripped 3 bases from V and 2 bases from J, with 6 bases between. The CDR3 DNA is TGTGCCAGCAGTTTGGGGTCCACAGATACGCAGTATTTT. As protein: CASSLGSTDTQYF.

This chain links TRBV10-3 with TRBJ2-7; 9 bases match TRBD2. The V gene's germline CDR1 is ENHRY and CDR2 SYGVKD. The CDR3 consists of 17 residues. Unmatched junction bases numbered 13, after V lost 0 bases and J lost 7 bases. The CDR3 here is CAISESLSASGTGEQYF. The CDR3 coding sequence is TGTGCCATCAGTGAGTCGCTATCGGCTAGCGGGACGGGGGAGCAGTACTTC.

This clone was counted once. The chain joins TRBV6-1 to TRBJ2-7, with 9 positions matching TRBD1. The ends lost 2 bases at V and 4 bases at J; junction bases unmatched: 9. Germline V gene sequence: CDR1 MNHNS, CDR2 SASEGT. The CDR3 length is 16 residues. As DNA, the CDR3 is TGTGCCAGCAGTGAATGGCGGGACAGGGCAGGGTACGAGCAGTACTTC. It yields the protein CASSEWRDRAGYEQYF.

The chain recombines TRBV6-1 with TRBJ2-7, with D unresolved. V was cut by 1 base and J by 0 bases, with 7 bases left in between. The CDR3 runs 14 residues. Germline assignment: CDR1 MNHNS and CDR2 SASEGT. CDR3 residues: CASSEVWNSYEQYF. The DNA of the CDR3 is TGTGCCAGCAGTGAAGTTTGGAACTCCTACGAGCAGTACTTC.

The CDR3 DNA reads as TGCGCCAGCAGCTTGGGAGTCGCGGTCACAGATACGCAGTATTTT. It yields the protein CASSLGVAVTDTQYF. This chain joins TRBV5-1 and TRBJ2-3; D unclear. Trimming removed 0 bases at V and 2 bases at J, with 10 bases between. This CDR3 has 15 amino acids. In germline, CDR1 is SGHRS, CDR2 YFSETQ.

The genes are TRBV5-4 and TRBJ2-7; TRBD1 matches 9 bases. Germline CDR1 SGHNT, CDR2 YYREEE (reference sequence). There are 14 residues in the CDR3. Trimming cost V 5 bases and J 5 bases; bases outside gene matches: 8. CDR3 protein: CASRPGTGIHEQYF. CDR3 coding DNA: TGTGCCAGCAGACCCGGGACAGGGATCCACGAGCAGTACTTC.

The chain recombines TRBV7-9 with TRBJ2-5; TRBD2 matches at 10 bases. V lost 5 bases and J lost 3; bases outside the gene matches: 6. Per the germline V gene, CDR1 is SEHNR and CDR2 is FQNEAQ (reference sequence). The CDR3 sequence is 15 residues long. Written as DNA, the CDR3 is TGTGCCAGCAGCCTTCCCACTAGCGGGAAAGAGACCCAGTACTTC. It specifies CASSLPTSGKETQYF.

This chain links TRBV6-2 or TRBV6-3 with TRBJ2-7; 7 positions match TRBD1. In germline, CDR1 is MNHEY, CDR2 SVGEGT. CDR3 length: 13 residues. V lost 2 bases and J lost 2; bases outside the gene matches: 0. The CDR3 sequence is CASSYTGAYEQYF. The DNA of the CDR3 is TGTGCCAGCAGTTACACAGGGGCCTACGAGCAGTACTTC.

This clone came up once. This chain joins TRBV2 and TRBJ2-1; 7 positions match TRBD2. This CDR3 comprises 15 residues. From germline, CDR1 is SNHLY and CDR2 FYNNEI. V dropped 2 bases and J dropped 6; count of bases not matched to a gene: 7. The CDR3 reads CASSESGVGVNEQFF. CDR3 sequence (DNA): TGTGCCAGCAGTGAAAGCGGGGTTGGGGTCAATGAGCAGTTCTTC. The entire variable domain, with the rest obtained from reference TRBV2 and TRBJ2-1, is as follows: EPEVTQTPSHQVTQMGQEVILRCVPISNHLYFYWYRQILGQKVEFLVSFYNNEISEKSEIFDDQFSVERPDGSNFTLKIRSTKLEDSAMYFCASSESGVGVNEQFFGPGTRLTVL.

This clone was observed a single time. The gene calls are TRBV5-1 and TRBJ2-1, with D uncertain. Looked up from germline, CDR1 is SGHRS and CDR2 is YFSETQ. The CDR3 runs 12 residues. Trimming took 0 bases from V and 9 from J, leaving 7 bases between them. Here the CDR3 DNA reads TGCGCCAGCAGCTTGGCCGGCAGTGAGCAGTTCTTC. Residues: CASSLAGSEQFF. The entire variable domain, with the rest obtained from reference TRBV5-1 and TRBJ2-1, is as follows: KAGVTQTPRYLIKTRGQQVTLSCSPISGHRSVSWYQQTPGQGLQFLFEYFSETQRNKGNFPGRFSGRQFSNSRSEMNVSTLELGDSALYLCASSLAGSEQFFGPGTRLTVL.

CDR3 coding DNA: TGTGCCAGCAGTTACGTGGAGTCCTACACAGATACGCAGTATTTT. Residues: CASSYVESYTDTQYF. The chain employs TRBV6-2 or TRBV6-3 and TRBJ2-3, with D unresolved. This CDR3 has 15 residues. Trimming left V 2 bases short and J 2 bases short, with 11 bases between. Per the germline V gene, CDR1 is MNHEY and CDR2 is SVGEGT.